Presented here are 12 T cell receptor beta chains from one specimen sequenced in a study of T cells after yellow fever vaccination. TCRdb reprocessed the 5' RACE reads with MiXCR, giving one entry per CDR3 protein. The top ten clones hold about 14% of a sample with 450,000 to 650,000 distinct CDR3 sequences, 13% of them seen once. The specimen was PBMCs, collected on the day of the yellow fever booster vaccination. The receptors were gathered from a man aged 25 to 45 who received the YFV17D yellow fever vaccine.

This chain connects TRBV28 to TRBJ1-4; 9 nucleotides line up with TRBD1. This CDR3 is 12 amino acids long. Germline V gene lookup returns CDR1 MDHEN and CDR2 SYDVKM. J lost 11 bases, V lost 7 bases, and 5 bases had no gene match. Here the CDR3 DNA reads TGTGCCAGCATAGGGACAGGGTGGAAACTGTTTTTT. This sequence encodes CASIGTGWKLFF.

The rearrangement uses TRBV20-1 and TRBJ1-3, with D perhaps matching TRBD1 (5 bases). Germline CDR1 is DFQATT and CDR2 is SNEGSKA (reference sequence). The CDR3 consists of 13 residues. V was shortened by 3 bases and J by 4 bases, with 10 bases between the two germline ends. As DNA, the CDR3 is TGCAGTGCTAGCGACAGTCTAGGAAACACCATATATTTT. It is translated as CSASDSLGNTIYF.

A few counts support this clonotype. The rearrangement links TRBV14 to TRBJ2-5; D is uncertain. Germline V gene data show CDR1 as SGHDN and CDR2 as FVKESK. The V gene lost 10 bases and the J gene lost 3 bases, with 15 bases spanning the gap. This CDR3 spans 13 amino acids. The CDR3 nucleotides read TGTGCCACCCGGAGAATCGCGAAAGAGACCCAGTACTTC. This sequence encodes CATRRIAKETQYF.

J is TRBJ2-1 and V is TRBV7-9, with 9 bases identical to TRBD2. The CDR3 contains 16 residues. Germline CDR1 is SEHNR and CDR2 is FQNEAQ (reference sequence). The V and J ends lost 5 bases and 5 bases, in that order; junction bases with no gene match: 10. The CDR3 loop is CASSPLAGWGDNEQFF. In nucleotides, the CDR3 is TGTGCCAGCAGCCCCCTAGCGGGATGGGGAGACAATGAGCAGTTCTTC.

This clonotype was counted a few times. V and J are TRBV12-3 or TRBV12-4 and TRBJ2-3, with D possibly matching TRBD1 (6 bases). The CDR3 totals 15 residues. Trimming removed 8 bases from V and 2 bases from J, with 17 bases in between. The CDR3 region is CASGPTGQNTDTQYF. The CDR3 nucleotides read TGTGCCAGCGGCCCGACAGGACAAAACACAGATACGCAGTATTTT.

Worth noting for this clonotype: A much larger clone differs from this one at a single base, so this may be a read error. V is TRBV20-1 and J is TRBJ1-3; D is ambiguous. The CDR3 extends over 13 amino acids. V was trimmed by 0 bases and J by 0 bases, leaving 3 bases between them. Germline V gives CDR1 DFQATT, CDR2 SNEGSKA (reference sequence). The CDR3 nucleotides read TGCAGTGCTAGAGACACCTCTGGAAACACCATATATTTT. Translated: CSARDTSGNTIYF.

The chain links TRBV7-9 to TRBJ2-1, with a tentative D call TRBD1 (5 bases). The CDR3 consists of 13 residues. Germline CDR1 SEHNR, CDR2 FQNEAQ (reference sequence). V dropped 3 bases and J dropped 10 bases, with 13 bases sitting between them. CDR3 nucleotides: TGTGCCAGCAGCTTTCCACCAGGGAACGAGCAGTTCTTC. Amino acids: CASSFPPGNEQFF.

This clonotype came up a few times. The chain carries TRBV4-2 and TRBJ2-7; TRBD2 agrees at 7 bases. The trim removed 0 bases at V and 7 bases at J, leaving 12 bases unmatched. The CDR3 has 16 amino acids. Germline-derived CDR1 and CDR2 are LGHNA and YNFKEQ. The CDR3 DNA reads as TGTGCCAGCAGCCAAGAGGCGACTAGCTCCTCGGGGGAGCAGTACTTC. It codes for CASSQEATSSSGEQYF.

The DNA for the CDR3 is TGTGCCAGCAGCTTAGCTCGGGCCTCCGAAAGTCCCCTCCACTTT. Protein product: CASSLARASESPLHF. This chain joins TRBV7-9 and TRBJ1-6; D ambiguous. Germline loops: CDR1 SEHNR, CDR2 FQNEAQ (reference sequence). CDR3 size: 15 residues. With 0 bases removed from V and 13 bases from J, the gap between germline ends came to 16 bases.

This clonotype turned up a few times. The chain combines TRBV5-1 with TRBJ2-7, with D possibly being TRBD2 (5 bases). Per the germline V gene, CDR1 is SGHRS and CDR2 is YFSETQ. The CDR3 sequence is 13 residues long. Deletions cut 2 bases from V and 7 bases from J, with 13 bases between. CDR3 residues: CASSLASSSEQYF. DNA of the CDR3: TGCGCCAGCAGCTTAGCTAGCAGCAGTGAGCAGTACTTC.

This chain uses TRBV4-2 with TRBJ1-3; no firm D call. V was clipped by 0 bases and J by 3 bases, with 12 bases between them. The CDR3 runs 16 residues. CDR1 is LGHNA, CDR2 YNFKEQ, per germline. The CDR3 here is CASSQDFSAVGNTIYF. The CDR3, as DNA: TGTGCCAGCAGCCAAGATTTCTCGGCAGTTGGAAACACCATATATTTT.

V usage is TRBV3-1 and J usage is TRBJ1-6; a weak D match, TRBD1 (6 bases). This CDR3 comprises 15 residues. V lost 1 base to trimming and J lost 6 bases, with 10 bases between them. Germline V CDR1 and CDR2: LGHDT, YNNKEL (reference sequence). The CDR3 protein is CASSQGGHGNSPLHF. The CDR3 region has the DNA TGTGCCAGCAGCCAAGGGGGACACGGTAATTCACCCCTCCACTTT.